The source of this TCR beta chain is a study of identical twins (dated by TCRdb to the mid-2010s). A note on the overall study: The study deep-sequenced TCR alpha and beta repertoires from monozygotic twins, unrelated adults of various ages and cord blood to test whether fetal clonotypes persist. To rule out contamination, the twin experiments were replicated at different times with different library preparation protocols. The research as a whole found: Out-of-frame TCR alpha sharing in monozygotic twins was systematically underestimated by recombination models, whereas sharing between unrelated individuals was in agreement with the recombination models. In beta out-of-frame sequences, excess twin sharing was weaker, because having fewer shared sequences lowered the signal-to-noise ratio. Because the same donors could not be followed over many years, the conclusions relied on cross-sectional statistical analysis. Fewer insertions were carried by abundant cord blood beta clonotypes; a weaker similar trend was observed in young adult naive repertoires, while no such trend was observed in memory repertoires. Zero-insertion analyses could be partly confounded by invariant T cells such as MAIT and iNKT, though diverse VJ usage argued against such confounding for most clonotypes. Compared with coincidental sharing between unrelated individuals, out-of-frame TCR alpha sequences shared between twins showed an excess of sequences with low generation probability.

Every donor was a healthy Caucasian. Three pairs of female monozygotic twins, all aged about 18 to 30 years, made up the twin cohort. Peripheral blood mononuclear cells were used as the source from which RNA for TCR libraries was isolated. From the cysteine up to the phenylalanine, the CDR3 has a length of 14 residues. Only the CDR3 DNA is retained, 42 bases long and in frame from the first base. V is reduced by 2 bases and J by 5 bases, leaving a spacing of 15 bases between them. CDR1 and CDR2, per the germline V gene (reference sequence), are DFQATT and SNEGSKA. This clonotype was observed a handful of times. Its antigen is not yet known. No much larger clonotype is one base removed from it; base qualities were not supplied. The library was built by means of 5' RACE. TCRdb names Illumina HiSeq 2000 as the instrument used. Template switching introduced a universal primer binding site; the final cDNA contained a unique molecular identifier, enabling accurate counting of TCR cDNA molecules. First-strand cDNA for TCR alpha and beta chains was synthesized from specific primers in the conserved constant-segment region. To control for contamination, each cDNA library was double barcoded with a SMART-Mk sample barcode plus Illumina barcodes. TruSeq adapter sequences and Illumina sample barcodes were added in two successive PCR steps. The Illumina HiSeq platform was used with custom primers to sequence TCR alpha and beta cDNA libraries. The original methods were these. MiGEC processed the raw reads to extract unique molecular identifiers, while MiXCR was used to determine the CDR3 positions. For each individual, recombination models were inferred using an EM algorithm with the repgenHMM and IGoR tools. The tcR package in R was used for shared clonotype analysis, with sharing normalized by the product of cloneset sizes. To study raw recombination without the effects of thymic and clonal selection, out-of-frame nonproductive sequences were analyzed. The public reads were reprocessed in TCRdb via fastp at Q25 and MiXCR, keeping in-frame beta chains. Merged by CDR3 protein, the rows form single entries marked with the most common genes and DNA. TCRdb's processing, not the study's, gives the V and J calls here. Here the sample has approximately 600,000 distinct CDR3 sequences; about 7% occur a single time. The ten most abundant clones make up 1.5% to 2% of the sample.

This same sample was also taken into another study, of yellow fever vaccine responses in identical twins. The other study reports the following: According to the authors, in identical twins the way T cells responded to vaccination appeared partly convergent and partly personalized. In the study, vaccine-responding T cell clones were precisely tracked in identical twins.

The V gene is TRBV20-1 and the J gene is TRBJ2-5, with the D gene uncertain. The sequence was obtained from a woman aged 18 to 35 in good health. Sequences were obtained from PBMCs. Read as DNA, the sequence is TGCAGTGCTAGACTTCCCCCTAGTTTTGAGACCCAGTACTTC. This is translated as CSARLPPSFETQYF.